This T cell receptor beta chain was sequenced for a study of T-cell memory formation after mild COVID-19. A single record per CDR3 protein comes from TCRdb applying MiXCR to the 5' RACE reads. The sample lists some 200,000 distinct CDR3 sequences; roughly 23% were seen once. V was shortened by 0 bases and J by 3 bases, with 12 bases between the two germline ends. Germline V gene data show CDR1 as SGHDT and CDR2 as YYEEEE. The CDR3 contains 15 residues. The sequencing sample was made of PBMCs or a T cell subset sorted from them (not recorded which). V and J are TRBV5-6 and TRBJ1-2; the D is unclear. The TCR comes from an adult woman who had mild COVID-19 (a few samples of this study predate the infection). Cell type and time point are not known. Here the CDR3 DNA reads TGTGCCAGCAGCTTGGTCCCAGAAACCTACTATGGCTACACCTTC. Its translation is CASSLVPETYYGYTF.